The table lists the clone carrying this TCR beta chain with many counts. This CDR3 comprises 12 residues. Germline-derived CDR1 and CDR2 are SGHKS and YYEKEE (reference sequence). Trimming cost V 4 bases and J 5 bases, with 7 bases left between them. This sample was included in a study of CD8+CD57+ T cells in acquired aplastic anemia. The overall study: The average for DNA from sorted CD4+ and CD8+ cells was roughly 3 ug.

Flow cytometry had shown expanded CD8+CD57+ cells in the patients chosen for sequencing. The TCR beta profiling, which covered VDJ combination and CDR3 sequence, was carried out using genomic DNA as the template. Using its own MiXCR run on the reads, TCRdb lists one record per CDR3 protein. The sample contains 95,000 to 150,000 distinct CDR3 sequences, over 30% of which appear only once. This TCR came from a human donor with aplastic anemia. Specimen: sorted CD4+, CD8+, or CD8+CD57+ T cells (not recorded which) from PBMCs. The V and J genes are TRBV5-5 and TRBJ1-5; D gene ambiguous. The CDR3 loop reads CASSPGDQPQHF. In DNA, the CDR3 is TGTGCCAGCAGCCCTGGCGATCAGCCCCAGCATTTT. Supplemented by reference TRBV5-5 and TRBJ1-5, the full variable domain reads DAGVTQSPTHLIKTRGQQVTLRCSPISGHKSVSWYQQVLGQGPQFIFQYYEKEERGRGNFPDRFSARQFPNYSSELNVNALLLGDSALYLCASSPGDQPQHFGDGTRLSIL.